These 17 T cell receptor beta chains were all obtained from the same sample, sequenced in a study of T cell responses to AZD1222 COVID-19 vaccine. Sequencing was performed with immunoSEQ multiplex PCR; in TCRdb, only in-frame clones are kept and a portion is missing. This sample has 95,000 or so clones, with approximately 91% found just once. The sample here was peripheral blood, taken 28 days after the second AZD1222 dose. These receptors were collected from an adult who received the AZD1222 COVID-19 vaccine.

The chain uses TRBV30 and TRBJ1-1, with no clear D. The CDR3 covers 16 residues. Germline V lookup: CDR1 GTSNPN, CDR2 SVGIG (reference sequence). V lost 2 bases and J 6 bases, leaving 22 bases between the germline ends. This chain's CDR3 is CAWSIHEMSGIAEAFF. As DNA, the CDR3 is TGTGCCTGGAGTATTCATGAGATGAGTGGAATCGCTGAAGCTTTCTTT.

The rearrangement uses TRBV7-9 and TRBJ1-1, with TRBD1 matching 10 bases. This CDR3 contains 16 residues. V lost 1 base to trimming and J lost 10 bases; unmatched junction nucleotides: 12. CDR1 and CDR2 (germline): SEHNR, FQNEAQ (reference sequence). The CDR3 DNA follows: TGTGCCAGCAGCTTAGGTTTTGGGACAGGGGTATCGTTAGCTTTCTTT. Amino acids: CASSLGFGTGVSLAFF. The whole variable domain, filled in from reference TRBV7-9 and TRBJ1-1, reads DTGVSQNPRHKITKRGQNVTFRCDPISEHNRLYWYRQTLGQGPEFLTYFQNEAQLEKSRLLSDRFSAERPKGSFSTLEIQRTEQGDSAMYLCASSLGFGTGVSLAFFGQGTRLTVV.

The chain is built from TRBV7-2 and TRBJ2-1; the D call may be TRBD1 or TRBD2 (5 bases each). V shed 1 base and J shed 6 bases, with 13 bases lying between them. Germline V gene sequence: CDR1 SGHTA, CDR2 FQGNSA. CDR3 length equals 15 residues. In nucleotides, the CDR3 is TGTGCCAGCAGCTTAGTTATGGGGACCCTCAATGAGCAGTTCTTC. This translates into CASSLVMGTLNEQFF.

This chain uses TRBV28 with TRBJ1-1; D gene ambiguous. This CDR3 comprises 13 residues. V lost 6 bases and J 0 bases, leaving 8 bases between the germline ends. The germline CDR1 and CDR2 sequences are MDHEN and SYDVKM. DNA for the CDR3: TGTGCCAGCAGCGGCACAGTGAACACTGAAGCTTTCTTT. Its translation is CASSGTVNTEAFF.

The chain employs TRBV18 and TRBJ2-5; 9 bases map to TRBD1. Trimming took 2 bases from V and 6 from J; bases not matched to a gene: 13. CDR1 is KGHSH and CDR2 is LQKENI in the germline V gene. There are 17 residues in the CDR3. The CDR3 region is CASSPGVSPGQGQTQYF. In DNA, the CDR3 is TGTGCCAGCTCACCAGGGGTGTCGCCGGGACAGGGACAGACCCAGTACTTC.

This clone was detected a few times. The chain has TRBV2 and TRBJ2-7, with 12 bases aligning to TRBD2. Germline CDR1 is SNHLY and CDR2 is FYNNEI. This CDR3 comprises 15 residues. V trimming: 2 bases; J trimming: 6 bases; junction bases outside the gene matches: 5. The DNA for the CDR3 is TGTGCCAGCAGTGAACTAGCGGGAGGGCCCGTCGAGCAGTACTTC. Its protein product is CASSELAGGPVEQYF.

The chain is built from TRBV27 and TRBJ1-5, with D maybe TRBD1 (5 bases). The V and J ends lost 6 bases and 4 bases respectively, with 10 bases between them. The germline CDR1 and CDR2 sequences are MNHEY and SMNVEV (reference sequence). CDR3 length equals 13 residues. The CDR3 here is CASSGTANQPQHF. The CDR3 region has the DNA TGTGCCAGCAGCGGGACGGCGAATCAGCCCCAGCATTTT.

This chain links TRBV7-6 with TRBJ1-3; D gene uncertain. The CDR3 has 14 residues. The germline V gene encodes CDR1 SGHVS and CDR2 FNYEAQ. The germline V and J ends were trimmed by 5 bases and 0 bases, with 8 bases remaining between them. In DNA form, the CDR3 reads TGTGCCAGCAGCCACCCCAGCTCTGGAAACACCATATATTTT. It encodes CASSHPSSGNTIYF.

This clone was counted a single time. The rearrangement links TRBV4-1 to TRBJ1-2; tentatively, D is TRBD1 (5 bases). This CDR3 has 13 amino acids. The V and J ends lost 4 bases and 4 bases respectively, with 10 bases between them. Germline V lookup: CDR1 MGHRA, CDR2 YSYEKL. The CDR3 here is CASSLDRGYGYTF. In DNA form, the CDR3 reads TGCGCCAGCAGCCTCGACAGAGGCTATGGCTACACCTTC.

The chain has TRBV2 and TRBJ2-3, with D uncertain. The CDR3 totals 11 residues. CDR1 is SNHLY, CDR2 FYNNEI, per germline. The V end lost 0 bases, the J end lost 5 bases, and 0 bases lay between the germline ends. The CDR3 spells CASSEADTQYF. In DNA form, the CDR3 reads TGTGCCAGCAGTGAAGCAGATACGCAGTATTTT.

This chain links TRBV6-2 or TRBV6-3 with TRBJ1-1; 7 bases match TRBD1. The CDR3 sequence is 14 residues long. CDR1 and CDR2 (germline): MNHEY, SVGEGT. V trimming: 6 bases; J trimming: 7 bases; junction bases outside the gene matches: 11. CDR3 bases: TGTGCCAGCAGCCTCCCCCCGGGACAGATTGAAGCTTTCTTT. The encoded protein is CASSLPPGQIEAFF.

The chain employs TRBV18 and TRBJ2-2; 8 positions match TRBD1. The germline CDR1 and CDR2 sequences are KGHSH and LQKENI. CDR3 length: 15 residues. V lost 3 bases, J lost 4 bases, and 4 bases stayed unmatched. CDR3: CASSPTGASTGELFF. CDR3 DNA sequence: TGTGCCAGCTCACCGACAGGGGCCAGCACCGGGGAGCTGTTTTTT.

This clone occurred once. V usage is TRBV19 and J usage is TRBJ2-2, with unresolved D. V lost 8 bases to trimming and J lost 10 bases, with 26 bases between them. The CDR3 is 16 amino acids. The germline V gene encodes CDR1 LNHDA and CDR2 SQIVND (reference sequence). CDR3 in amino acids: CASLETDPVRTKELFF. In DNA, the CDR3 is TGTGCCAGTCTAGAAACAGACCCTGTCCGCACGAAGGAGCTGTTTTTT.

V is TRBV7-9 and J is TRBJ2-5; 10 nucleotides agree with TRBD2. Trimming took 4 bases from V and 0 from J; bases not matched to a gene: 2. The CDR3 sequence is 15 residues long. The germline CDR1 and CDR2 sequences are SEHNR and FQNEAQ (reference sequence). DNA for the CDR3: TGTGCCAGCAGCTCGCTAGCGGGGGACCAAGAGACCCAGTACTTC. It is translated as CASSSLAGDQETQYF.

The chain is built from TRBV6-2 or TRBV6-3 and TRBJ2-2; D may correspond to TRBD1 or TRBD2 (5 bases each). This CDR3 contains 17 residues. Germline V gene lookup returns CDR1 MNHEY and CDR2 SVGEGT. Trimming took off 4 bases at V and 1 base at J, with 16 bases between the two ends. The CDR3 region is CASSLLGAHRNTGELFF. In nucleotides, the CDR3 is TGTGCCAGCAGTTTACTCGGGGCCCACAGGAACACCGGGGAGCTGTTTTTT.

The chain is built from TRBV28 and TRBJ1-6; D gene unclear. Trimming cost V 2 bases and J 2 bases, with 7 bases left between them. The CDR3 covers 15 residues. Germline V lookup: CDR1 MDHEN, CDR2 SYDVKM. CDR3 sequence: CASSLGSPYNSPLHF. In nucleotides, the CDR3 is TGTGCCAGCAGTTTAGGGTCTCCCTATAATTCACCCCTCCACTTT.

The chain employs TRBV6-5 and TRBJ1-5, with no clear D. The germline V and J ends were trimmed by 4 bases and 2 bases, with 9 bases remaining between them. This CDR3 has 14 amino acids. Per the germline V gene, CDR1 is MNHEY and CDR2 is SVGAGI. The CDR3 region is CASSFKIGNQPQHF. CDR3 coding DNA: TGTGCCAGCAGTTTTAAGATCGGCAATCAGCCCCAGCATTTT.